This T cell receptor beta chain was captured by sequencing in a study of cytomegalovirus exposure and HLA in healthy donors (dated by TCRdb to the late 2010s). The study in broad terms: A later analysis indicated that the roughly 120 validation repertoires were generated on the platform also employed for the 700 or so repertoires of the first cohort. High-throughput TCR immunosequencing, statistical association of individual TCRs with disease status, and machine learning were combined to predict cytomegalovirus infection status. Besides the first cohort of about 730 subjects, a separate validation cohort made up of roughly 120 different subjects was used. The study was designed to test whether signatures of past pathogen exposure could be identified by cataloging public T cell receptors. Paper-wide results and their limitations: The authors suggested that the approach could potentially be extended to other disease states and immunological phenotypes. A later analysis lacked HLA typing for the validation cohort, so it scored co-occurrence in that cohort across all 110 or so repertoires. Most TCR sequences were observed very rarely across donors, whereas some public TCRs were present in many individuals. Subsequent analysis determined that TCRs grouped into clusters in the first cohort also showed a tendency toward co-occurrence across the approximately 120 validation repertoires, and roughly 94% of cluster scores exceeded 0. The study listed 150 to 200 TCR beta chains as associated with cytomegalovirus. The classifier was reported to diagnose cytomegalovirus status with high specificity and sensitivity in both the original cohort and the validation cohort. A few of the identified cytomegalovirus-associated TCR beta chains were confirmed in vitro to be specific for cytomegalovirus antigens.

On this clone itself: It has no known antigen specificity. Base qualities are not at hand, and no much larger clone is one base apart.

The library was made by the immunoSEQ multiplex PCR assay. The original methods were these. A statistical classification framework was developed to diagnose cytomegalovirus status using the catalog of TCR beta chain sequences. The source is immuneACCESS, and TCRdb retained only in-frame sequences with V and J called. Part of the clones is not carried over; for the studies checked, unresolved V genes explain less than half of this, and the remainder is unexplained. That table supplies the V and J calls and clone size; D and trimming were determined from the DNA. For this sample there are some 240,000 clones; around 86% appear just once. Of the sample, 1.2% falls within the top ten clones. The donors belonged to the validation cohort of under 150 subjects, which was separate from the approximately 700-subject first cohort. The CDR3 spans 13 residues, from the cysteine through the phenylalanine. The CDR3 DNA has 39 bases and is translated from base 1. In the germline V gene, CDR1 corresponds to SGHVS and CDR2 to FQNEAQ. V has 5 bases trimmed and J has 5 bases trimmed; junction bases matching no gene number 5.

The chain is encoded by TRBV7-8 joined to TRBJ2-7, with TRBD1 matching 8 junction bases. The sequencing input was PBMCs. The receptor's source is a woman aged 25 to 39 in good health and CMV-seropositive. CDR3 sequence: CASSQDRVDEQYF. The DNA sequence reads TGTGCCAGCAGCCAGGACAGGGTGGACGAGCAGTACTTC.